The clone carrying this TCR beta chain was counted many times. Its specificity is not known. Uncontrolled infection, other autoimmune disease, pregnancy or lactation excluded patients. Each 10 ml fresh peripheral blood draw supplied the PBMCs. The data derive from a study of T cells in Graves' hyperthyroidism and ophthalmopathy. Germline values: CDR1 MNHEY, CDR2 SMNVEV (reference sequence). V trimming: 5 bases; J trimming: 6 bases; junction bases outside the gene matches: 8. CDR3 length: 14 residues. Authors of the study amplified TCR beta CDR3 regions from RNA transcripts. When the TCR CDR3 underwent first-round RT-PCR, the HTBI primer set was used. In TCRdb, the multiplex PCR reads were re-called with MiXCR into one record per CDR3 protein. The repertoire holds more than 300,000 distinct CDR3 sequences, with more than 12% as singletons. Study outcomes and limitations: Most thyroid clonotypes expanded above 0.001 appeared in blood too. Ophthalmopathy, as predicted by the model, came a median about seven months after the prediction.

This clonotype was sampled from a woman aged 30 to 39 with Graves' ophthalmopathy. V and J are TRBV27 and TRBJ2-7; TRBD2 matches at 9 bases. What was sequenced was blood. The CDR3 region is CASSPGGGALEQYF. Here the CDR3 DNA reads TGTGCCAGCAGTCCAGGCGGGGGGGCCCTCGAGCAGTACTTC.